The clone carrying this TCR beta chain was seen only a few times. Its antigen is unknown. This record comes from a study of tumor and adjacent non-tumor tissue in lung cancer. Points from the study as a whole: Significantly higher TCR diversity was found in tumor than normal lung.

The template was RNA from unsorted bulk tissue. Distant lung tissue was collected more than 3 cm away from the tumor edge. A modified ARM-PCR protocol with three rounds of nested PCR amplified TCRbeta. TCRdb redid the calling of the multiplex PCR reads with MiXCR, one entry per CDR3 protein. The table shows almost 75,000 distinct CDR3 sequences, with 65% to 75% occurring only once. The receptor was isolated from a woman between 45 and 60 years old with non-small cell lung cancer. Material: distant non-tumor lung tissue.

Here the CDR3 reads CASSFGTGAISGSYEQYF. The CDR3 DNA sequence: TGTGCCAGCAGCTTTGGGACAGGGGCCATCTCGGGTTCCTACGAGCAGTACTTC. The chain couples TRBV7-8 to TRBJ2-7, with TRBD1 matching over 10 bases. This CDR3 spans 18 amino acids. Germline CDR1 reads SGHVS; CDR2 reads FQNEAQ. The trim removed 3 bases at V and 1 base at J, leaving 12 bases unmatched.